One sample yielded the 5 T cell receptor beta chains listed below, sequenced in a study of CD8 T cells in ankylosing spondylitis (dated by TCRdb to 2017 to 2019). The study at large found these results: Blood from ankylosing spondylitis patients appeared to be characterized by a TCR beta motif composed of about 8 highly homologous amino acid variants.

The antigens of these receptors remain unknown. The method behind the library was 5' RACE. Sequencing was carried out with an Illumina HiSeq 2500. TCRdb reworked the public reads: Q25 trimming with fastp, MiXCR clone assembly, productive beta chains retained. Each CDR3 protein gets just one entry, which takes the most common genes and DNA from the rows behind it. The sample has hundreds of thousands of distinct CDR3 sequences on record, roughly 10% of them singletons. The ten largest clonotypes hold around 0.51% of the sample. The sample comprised blood, either unsorted or a sorted T cell fraction (not recorded which). These receptor sequences come from a male donor with ankylosing spondylitis.

The V call is TRBV20-1, the J call TRBJ2-7; 10 positions agree with TRBD2. Germline CDR1 reads DFQATT; CDR2 reads SNEGSKA (reference sequence). The CDR3 runs to 15 residues. The V segment lost 5 bases and the J segment 0 bases; nucleotides outside the gene matches: 7. The CDR3 DNA is TGCAGTGCTGCACATAGCGGGAGGCCCTCCTACGAGCAGTACTTC. Encoded protein: CSAAHSGRPSYEQYF.

The chain uses TRBV10-1 and TRBJ2-3; possible D gene TRBD1, 6 bases. CDR3 size: 15 residues. Deletions cut 3 bases from V and 2 bases from J, with 12 bases between. Germline V CDR1 and CDR2: WNHNN, SYGVQD (reference sequence). CDR3 bases: TGCGCCAGCAGTGAAACCGGACAGCTCACAGATACGCAGTATTTT. It is translated as CASSETGQLTDTQYF.

Only a few counts were recorded for this clonotype. The V call is TRBV5-1, the J call TRBJ2-1, with 7 positions matching TRBD2. This CDR3 contains 14 residues. Germline V CDR1 and CDR2: SGHRS, YFSETQ. Unmatched junction bases numbered 7, after V lost 4 bases and J lost 6 bases. The CDR3 DNA is TGCGCCAGCAGCGGGACTACCTCATTCAATGAGCAGTTCTTC. Translating gives CASSGTTSFNEQFF. The full variable domain, in which reference TRBV5-1 and TRBJ2-1 provide the parts outside the CDR3, is KAGVTQTPRYLIKTRGQQVTLSCSPISGHRSVSWYQQTPGQGLQFLFEYFSETQRNKGNFPGRFSGRQFSNSRSEMNVSTLELGDSALYLCASSGTTSFNEQFFGPGTRLTVL.

V gene TRBV6-5 combines with J gene TRBJ1-2; 7 nucleotides agree with TRBD1. The germline V gene encodes CDR1 MNHEY and CDR2 SVGAGI. V was clipped by 2 bases and J by 6 bases; unmatched bases: 6. There are 14 residues in the CDR3. The CDR3 here is CASSYQGGGHGYTF. The CDR3 DNA is TGTGCCAGCAGTTACCAAGGAGGGGGCCATGGCTACACCTTC.

The J gene is TRBJ1-4, the V gene TRBV28; tentatively, D is TRBD1 (6 bases). The V and J ends lost 3 bases and 7 bases respectively, with 18 bases between them. Germline loops: CDR1 MDHEN, CDR2 SYDVKM. The CDR3 is 16 amino acids. CDR3 nucleotides: TGTGCCAGCAGTTTGTGGGACATTACTTCTCGTGAAAAACTGTTTTTT. This translates into CASSLWDITSREKLFF.